These 20 T cell receptor beta chains were sequenced from one sample in a study of CD8+CD57+ T cells in acquired aplastic anemia. TCR beta VDJ combinations and CDR3 sequences were profiled from genomic DNA. Each CDR3 protein gets one entry after TCRdb re-called the reads with MiXCR. The sample contains 250,000 to 300,000 distinct CDR3 sequences, approximately 55% of which appear only once. Sequences were obtained from sorted CD4+, CD8+, or CD8+CD57+ T cells (not recorded which) from PBMCs. The source of these receptors is a human donor with severe aplastic anemia or a healthy control (not recorded which).

This chain links TRBV7-6 with TRBJ1-1, with a possible D match to TRBD1 (5 bases). The CDR3 is 15 residues long. V gave up 2 bases and J gave up 3 bases, with 13 bases separating them. CDR1 SGHVS and CDR2 FNYEAQ come from the germline V gene. CDR3 DNA: TGTGCCAGCAGCTTATGGGGGAGCTTGTACACTGAAGCTTTCTTT. Its protein is CASSLWGSLYTEAFF.

This chain uses TRBV13 with TRBJ1-1; a weak D match, TRBD1 (5 bases). Germline V gene data show CDR1 as PRHDT and CDR2 as FYEKMQ (reference sequence). CDR3 length equals 12 residues. V gave up 4 bases and J gave up 5 bases, with 8 bases separating them. CDR3 loop: CASSSPGTEAFF. CDR3 sequence (DNA): TGTGCCAGCAGCTCCCCAGGGACTGAAGCTTTCTTT.

The chain couples TRBV7-2 to TRBJ2-3; 12 bases line up with TRBD2. Trimming at V came to 1 base and at J to 4 bases, leaving 9 bases not matched to a gene. Germline CDR1 and CDR2: SGHTA and FQGNSA. CDR3 length: 18 residues. The CDR3 region is CASSLGRRLAGAPDTQYF. The CDR3 nucleotides read TGTGCCAGCAGCTTAGGTCGTCGACTAGCGGGGGCCCCAGATACGCAGTATTTT.

The chain carries TRBV20-1 and TRBJ2-1, with unresolved D. Trimming left V 3 bases short and J 4 bases short, with 13 bases between. Germline V CDR1 and CDR2: DFQATT, SNEGSKA (reference sequence). This CDR3 has 14 residues. CDR3 coding DNA: TGCAGTGCTAGTGAGGTGGGTCAGTACAATGAGCAGTTCTTC. Translated, it gives CSASEVGQYNEQFF.

The chain uses TRBV7-2 and TRBJ2-1; D not certain. Germline-derived CDR1 and CDR2 are SGHTA and FQGNSA. The length of the CDR3 is 12 residues. V lost 2 bases to trimming and J lost 10 bases, with 9 bases between them. CDR3 amino acids: CASSLYRAEQFF. DNA for the CDR3: TGTGCCAGCAGCTTATACAGAGCCGAGCAGTTCTTC.

The gene calls are TRBV2 and TRBJ1-1; 7 bases match TRBD1. Germline lookup yields CDR1 SNHLY and CDR2 FYNNEI. CDR3 length: 12 residues. V shed 3 bases and J 6 bases; nucleotides not matched to a gene: 1. The CDR3 protein is CASSDDRAEAFF. CDR3 DNA sequence: TGTGCCAGCAGTGATGACAGGGCTGAAGCTTTCTTT. Full variable domain (outside the CDR3, taken from reference TRBV2 and TRBJ1-1): EPEVTQTPSHQVTQMGQEVILRCVPISNHLYFYWYRQILGQKVEFLVSFYNNEISEKSEIFDDQFSVERPDGSNFTLKIRSTKLEDSAMYFCASSDDRAEAFFGQGTRLTVV.

V is TRBV7-2 and J is TRBJ2-7; no clear D. Trimming took off 1 base at V and 4 bases at J, with 14 bases between the two ends. The CDR3 extends over 15 amino acids. Germline V lookup: CDR1 SGHTA, CDR2 FQGNSA. The CDR3 loop is CASSLDFSSGYEQYF. The CDR3 DNA follows: TGTGCCAGCAGCTTAGATTTTTCTTCGGGTTACGAGCAGTACTTC.

The chain is built from TRBV5-1 and TRBJ2-1, with D perhaps TRBD2 (6 bases). V shed 3 bases and J shed 6 bases, with 7 bases lying between them. Germline V gene lookup returns CDR1 SGHRS and CDR2 YFSETQ. This CDR3 has 12 amino acids. The CDR3 region has the DNA TGCGCCAGCAGCTACGGGGGCAATGAGCAGTTCTTC. Protein sequence: CASSYGGNEQFF.

This chain connects TRBV2 to TRBJ2-5, with 8 bases matching TRBD2. The germline V gene encodes CDR1 SNHLY and CDR2 FYNNEI. J gave up 3 bases and V 7 bases, and 7 bases lay outside the gene matches. The CDR3 runs to 14 residues. The CDR3 nucleotides are TGTGCCAGCATGTCGGGACTAGTAAAAGAGACCCAGTACTTC. Encoded protein: CASMSGLVKETQYF.

V is TRBV25-1 and J is TRBJ1-1, with 9 bases fitting TRBD1. The V and J ends lost 3 bases and 1 base, in that order; junction bases with no gene match: 18. The CDR3 is made up of 20 amino acids. CDR1 and CDR2 (germline): MGHDK, SYGVNS. CDR3 sequence reads: CASSDWDFFDPGQGNTEAFF. Written as DNA, the CDR3 is TGTGCCAGCAGTGATTGGGATTTTTTCGACCCGGGACAGGGGAACACTGAAGCTTTCTTT.

This clonotype appeared a single time. This rearrangement joins TRBV15 to TRBJ1-3; D is ambiguous. Germline CDR1 is LNHNV and CDR2 is YYDKDF (reference sequence). This CDR3 is built from 15 residues. V lost 0 bases and J lost 0, with 6 bases in between. The CDR3 sequence: CATSRDGNSGNTIYF. DNA of the CDR3: TGTGCCACCAGCAGAGATGGCAACTCTGGAAACACCATATATTTT.

J is TRBJ1-1 and V is TRBV19, with D unclear. This CDR3 spans 14 amino acids. Trimming left V 6 bases short and J 0 bases short, with 11 bases between. Per germline, CDR1 LNHDA and CDR2 SQIVND (reference sequence). CDR3 bases: TGTGCCAGTAGGATTACGAGCATGAACACTGAAGCTTTCTTT. Its translation is CASRITSMNTEAFF.

This chain connects TRBV29-1 to TRBJ2-7; D gene unclear. Germline values: CDR1 SQVTM, CDR2 ANQGSEA. There are 11 residues in the CDR3. The V and J ends lost 7 bases and 0 bases respectively, with 7 bases between them. CDR3 amino acids: CSENTSYEQYF. Here the CDR3 DNA reads TGCAGCGAAAATACCTCCTACGAGCAGTACTTC.

The gene calls are TRBV2 and TRBJ2-7; D remains ambiguous. The CDR3 has 10 residues. Between the trimmed V and J ends, which lost 4 bases and 5 bases, there was a span of 3 bases. Per germline, CDR1 SNHLY and CDR2 FYNNEI. The CDR3 nucleotides are TGTGCCAGCAGTGGCAACGAGCAGTACTTC. The encoded protein is CASSGNEQYF.

The chain joins TRBV10-3 to TRBJ2-5; 7 bases line up with TRBD1. The V segment lost 11 bases and the J segment 2 bases; nucleotides outside the gene matches: 8. Per the germline V gene, CDR1 is ENHRY and CDR2 is SYGVKD. The CDR3 has 13 residues. This CDR3 reads CASGTATQETQYF. In DNA form, the CDR3 reads TGTGCCTCTGGGACAGCAACTCAAGAGACCCAGTACTTC.

The chain joins TRBV7-3 to TRBJ1-2; 10 bases map to TRBD1. From germline, CDR1 is SGHTA and CDR2 FQGTGA. Trimming removed 2 bases from V and 3 bases from J; junction bases left unmatched: 6. This CDR3 region has 16 residues. The CDR3 DNA sequence: TGTGCCAGCAGCTTAGAGTGGGACAGGGGAGACTATGGCTACACCTTC. Protein product: CASSLEWDRGDYGYTF.

The genes are TRBV10-2 and TRBJ1-5; 8 bases align to TRBD1. Germline CDR1 reads WSHSY; CDR2 reads SAAADI. The CDR3 runs to 15 residues. Trimming at V came to 2 bases and at J to 5 bases, leaving 5 bases not matched to a gene. The CDR3 loop is CASSERTGTYQPQHF. The CDR3 bases are TGCGCCAGCAGTGAGCGGACAGGGACCTATCAGCCCCAGCATTTT.

This clonotype came up many times. The chain carries TRBV20-1 and TRBJ1-4; the D gene is possibly TRBD1 (6 bases). Trimming stripped 2 bases from V and 8 bases from J, with 12 bases between. Germline V gives CDR1 DFQATT, CDR2 SNEGSKA (reference sequence). The length of the CDR3 is 13 residues. The DNA for the CDR3 is TGCAGTGCTAGACAGGGGCCGTACGAAAAACTGTTTTTT. Translating it yields CSARQGPYEKLFF.

This clonotype was picked up many times. The J gene is TRBJ1-5, the V gene TRBV10-3; D is uncertain. Germline V lookup: CDR1 ENHRY, CDR2 SYGVKD. This CDR3 region has 12 residues. V lost 3 bases to trimming and J lost 1 base, with 1 base between them. The DNA for the CDR3 is TGTGCCATCAGTGACAGCAATCAGCCCCAGCATTTT. Its protein is CAISDSNQPQHF.

This clonotype was seen more than once but under ten times. The chain uses TRBV10-3 and TRBJ2-5; 7 nucleotides match TRBD2. CDR3 size: 14 residues. The junction had 8 bases not matched to a gene; V was cut back by 8 bases and J by 2 bases. The V gene's germline CDR1 is ENHRY and CDR2 SYGVKD. The CDR3 reads CAISSGGSQETQYF. In DNA, the CDR3 is TGTGCCATCTCGTCGGGCGGGAGTCAAGAGACCCAGTACTTC.